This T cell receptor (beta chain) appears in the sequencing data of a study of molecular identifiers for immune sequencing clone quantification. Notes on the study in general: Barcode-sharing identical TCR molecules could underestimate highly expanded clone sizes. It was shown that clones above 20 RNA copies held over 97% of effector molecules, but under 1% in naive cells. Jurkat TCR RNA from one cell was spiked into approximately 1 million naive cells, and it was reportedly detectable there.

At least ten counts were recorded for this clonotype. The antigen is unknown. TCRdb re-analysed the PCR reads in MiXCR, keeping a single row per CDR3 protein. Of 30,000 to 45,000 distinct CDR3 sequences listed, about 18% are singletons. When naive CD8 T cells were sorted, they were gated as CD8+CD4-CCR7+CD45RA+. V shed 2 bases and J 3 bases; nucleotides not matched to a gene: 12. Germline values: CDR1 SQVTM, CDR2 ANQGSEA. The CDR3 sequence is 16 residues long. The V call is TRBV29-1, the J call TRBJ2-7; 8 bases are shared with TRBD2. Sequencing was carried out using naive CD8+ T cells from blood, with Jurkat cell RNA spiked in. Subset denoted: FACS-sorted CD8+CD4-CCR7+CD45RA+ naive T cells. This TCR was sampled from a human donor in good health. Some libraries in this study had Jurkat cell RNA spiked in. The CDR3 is CSVELGGQLADYEQYF. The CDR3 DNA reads TGCAGCGTTGAATTAGGAGGTCAACTAGCGGACTACGAGCAGTACTTC.